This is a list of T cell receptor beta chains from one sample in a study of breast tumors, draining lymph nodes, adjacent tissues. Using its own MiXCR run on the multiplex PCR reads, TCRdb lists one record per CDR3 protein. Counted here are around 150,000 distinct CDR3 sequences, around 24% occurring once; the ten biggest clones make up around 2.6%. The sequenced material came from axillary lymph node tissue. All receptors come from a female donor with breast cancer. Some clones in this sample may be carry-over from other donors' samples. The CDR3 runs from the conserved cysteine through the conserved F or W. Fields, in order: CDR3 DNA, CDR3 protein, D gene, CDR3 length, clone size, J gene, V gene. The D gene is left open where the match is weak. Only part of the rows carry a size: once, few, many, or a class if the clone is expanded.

DNA: TGTGCCATCAGTGAGAGAGCTTCAAGCTCCGAGCAGTACTTC
CDR3: CAISERASSSEQYF
D: NA
length: 14
size: many
J: TRBJ2-7
V: TRBV10-3

DNA: TGTGCCAGCAGCTTTGACGACTTCTACGAGCAGTACTTC
CDR3: CASSFDDFYEQYF
D: NA
length: 13
size: many
J: TRBJ2-7
V: TRBV5-8

DNA: TGTGCCAGCAGCTTAGTCCCAGTTGGCATGAACACTGAAGCTTTCTTT
CDR3: CASSLVPVGMNTEAFF
D: NA
length: 16
size: NA
J: TRBJ1-1
V: TRBV7-2

DNA: TGTGCCAGCACCCCAGCGGGACTAGCGATGACAGATACGCAGTATTTT
CDR3: CASTPAGLAMTDTQYF
D: TRBD2
length: 16
size: many
J: TRBJ2-3
V: TRBV3-1

DNA: TGTGCCTGGAGTGTAGGAGTAAAAGGGGCTCGGTTCTTC
CDR3: CAWSVGVKGARFF
D: NA
length: 13
size: NA
J: TRBJ2-1
V: TRBV30

DNA: TGTGCCAGCACTTCCAGCGGGGGCTCCTACAATGAGCAGTTCTTC
CDR3: CASTSSGGSYNEQFF
D: TRBD2
length: 15
size: NA
J: TRBJ2-1
V: TRBV28

DNA: TGTGCCAGCAGCTTAGAGGCAGGGTTCGGCTACACCTTC
CDR3: CASSLEAGFGYTF
D: NA
length: 13
size: many
J: TRBJ1-2
V: TRBV11-3

DNA: TGTGCCAGCAGCATACAGGGTCGCGGTGAAAAACTGTTTTTT
CDR3: CASSIQGRGEKLFF
D: NA
length: 14
size: many
J: TRBJ1-4
V: TRBV3-2

DNA: TGTGCCAGCAGGCGAGCTGGGACAATGCAAGAGACCCAGTACTTC
CDR3: CASRRAGTMQETQYF
D: NA
length: 15
size: many
J: TRBJ2-5
V: TRBV6-5

DNA: TGTGCCAGCCGGAGGGGATCTGGGGCCAACGTCCTGACTTTC
CDR3: CASRRGSGANVLTF
D: NA
length: 14
size: NA
J: TRBJ2-6
V: TRBV19

DNA: TGTGCCAGCAACAGGGATAATGAAAAACTGTTTTTT
CDR3: CASNRDNEKLFF
D: NA
length: 12
size: many
J: TRBJ1-4
V: TRBV2

DNA: TGTGCTAGTGGTCCAGCGGGAGGGAAAAACAATGAGCAGTTCTTC
CDR3: CASGPAGGKNNEQFF
D: TRBD2
length: 15
size: many
J: TRBJ2-1
V: TRBV12-5

DNA: TGTGCCTGGAGGAGAGGCCCTAGCGGGAGCCAGTTCTTC
CDR3: CAWRRGPSGSQFF
D: TRBD2
length: 13
size: many
J: TRBJ2-1
V: TRBV30

DNA: TGTGCCAGCAGTTACGGGGCTAGCGGGAGACGGGGCACAGATACGCAGTATTTT
CDR3: CASSYGASGRRGTDTQYF
D: TRBD2
length: 18
size: NA
J: TRBJ2-3
V: TRBV6-5

DNA: TGTGCCAGCAGTTCGACAGGGTCGAACACCGGGGAGCTGTTTTTT
CDR3: CASSSTGSNTGELFF
D: TRBD1
length: 15
size: many
J: TRBJ2-2
V: TRBV12-3/TRBV12-4

DNA: TGTGCCAGCAGCCAATCCGAAACGGGACACCTCTACGAGCAGTACTTC
CDR3: CASSQSETGHLYEQYF
D: NA
length: 16
size: many
J: TRBJ2-7
V: TRBV12-3/TRBV12-4

DNA: TGTGCCTGGAGTGCCGGGACAGGGGTTCGCAATGAGCAGTTCTTC
CDR3: CAWSAGTGVRNEQFF
D: TRBD1
length: 15
size: many
J: TRBJ2-1
V: TRBV30

DNA: TGTGCCAGCAGTACCCGGACAGGGGGCGCCTACGAGCAGTACTTC
CDR3: CASSTRTGGAYEQYF
D: TRBD1
length: 15
size: NA
J: TRBJ2-7
V: TRBV6-1

DNA: TGTGCCAGCACCTCAATTAAGGGCAGGGGACTAGCGGGATGGGAGACCCAGTACTTC
CDR3: CASTSIKGRGLAGWETQYF
D: TRBD2
length: 19
size: few
J: TRBJ2-5
V: TRBV28

DNA: TGTGCCAGCAGCTTCAGAAGGTACAAAGAGACCCAGTACTTC
CDR3: CASSFRRYKETQYF
D: NA
length: 14
size: NA
J: TRBJ2-5
V: TRBV3-1

DNA: TGTGCCACCAGTCCGGGACTAGAGGCGGCCGAGCAGTACTTC
CDR3: CATSPGLEAAEQYF
D: TRBD2
length: 14
size: NA
J: TRBJ2-7
V: TRBV24-1

DNA: TGTGCCAGTAGCACCGACCTAGCGGGATATGACATTCAGTACTTC
CDR3: CASSTDLAGYDIQYF
D: TRBD2
length: 15
size: once
J: TRBJ2-4
V: TRBV19

DNA: TGTGCCAGCTCATCAGGACAGGGGGCGGCTAATGAAAAACTGTTTTTT
CDR3: CASSSGQGAANEKLFF
D: TRBD1
length: 16
size: NA
J: TRBJ1-4
V: TRBV18

DNA: TGTGCCAGCAGTAACCCCCGGGGGACCCAGTACTTC
CDR3: CASSNPRGTQYF
D: NA
length: 12
size: many
J: TRBJ2-5
V: TRBV28

DNA: TGTGCCAGCAGAACCCGACTGGACGCCTCCTACGAGCAGTACTTC
CDR3: CASRTRLDASYEQYF
D: NA
length: 15
size: many
J: TRBJ2-7
V: TRBV6-5

DNA: TGTGCCAGCAGCTCCGACAGGGGGACTAGCACAGATACGCAGTATTTT
CDR3: CASSSDRGTSTDTQYF
D: TRBD1
length: 16
size: many
J: TRBJ2-3
V: TRBV7-9

DNA: TGTGCCAGCAGCGCTAGCGGGAGGGATTACAATGAGCAGTTCTTC
CDR3: CASSASGRDYNEQFF
D: TRBD2
length: 15
size: many
J: TRBJ2-1
V: TRBV9

DNA: TGTGCCAGCAGCCAAGATTCAAAAAACATTCAGTACTTC
CDR3: CASSQDSKNIQYF
D: NA
length: 13
size: few
J: TRBJ2-4
V: TRBV3-1

DNA: TGTGCCAGCAGTTACTCAGGGGGGAGTAACAATGAGCAGTTCTTC
CDR3: CASSYSGGSNNEQFF
D: NA
length: 15
size: many
J: TRBJ2-1
V: TRBV6-6

DNA: TGTGCCAGCAGCCAAGACCGCCTAGCGGGAGGGTTCACAGATACGCAGTATTTT
CDR3: CASSQDRLAGGFTDTQYF
D: TRBD2
length: 18
size: many
J: TRBJ2-3
V: TRBV14

DNA: TGTGCCACCAGCAGGGACAGGGGCCCCTACGAGCAGTACTTC
CDR3: CATSRDRGPYEQYF
D: TRBD1
length: 14
size: many
J: TRBJ2-7
V: TRBV15

DNA: TGTGCCAGCAGTCCGGGACTAGCGGTTGTGACCCAGTACTTC
CDR3: CASSPGLAVVTQYF
D: TRBD2
length: 14
size: many
J: TRBJ2-5
V: TRBV6-6

DNA: TGTGCCAGCAGTTACCCCCGACAGGGTAGAGGCGGGGAGCTGTTTTTT
CDR3: CASSYPRQGRGGELFF
D: TRBD1
length: 16
size: many
J: TRBJ2-2
V: TRBV6-6

DNA: TGTGCCAGTAGTATAATCGGGGGGCAATCCTACGAGCAGTACTTC
CDR3: CASSIIGGQSYEQYF
D: NA
length: 15
size: many
J: TRBJ2-7
V: TRBV19

DNA: TGTGCCTGGAGTCGAGGGCAGGGGGCCTACGAGCAGTACTTC
CDR3: CAWSRGQGAYEQYF
D: TRBD1
length: 14
size: many
J: TRBJ2-7
V: TRBV30

DNA: TGTGCCAGCAGCGTAGGGGCCGGGACAGGGGGCACCTACAATGAGCAGTTCTTC
CDR3: CASSVGAGTGGTYNEQFF
D: TRBD1
length: 18
size: NA
J: TRBJ2-1
V: TRBV9

DNA: TGTGCCAGCTCACCGAGGGGGGTAACTAATGAAAAACTGTTTTTT
CDR3: CASSPRGVTNEKLFF
D: NA
length: 15
size: NA
J: TRBJ1-4
V: TRBV18

DNA: TGCGCCAGCAGCCCGACAGGGGGCAGTAATGAAAAACTGTTTTTT
CDR3: CASSPTGGSNEKLFF
D: TRBD1
length: 15
size: many
J: TRBJ1-4
V: TRBV5-1

DNA: TGCGCCAGCAGCTTGGGTTCTAGCCGAGATACGCAGTATTTT
CDR3: CASSLGSSRDTQYF
D: NA
length: 14
size: many
J: TRBJ2-3
V: TRBV5-1

DNA: TGTGCCAGCAGCGCGGGAGGACTAGCGGGGTACAATGAGCAGTTCTTC
CDR3: CASSAGGLAGYNEQFF
D: TRBD2
length: 16
size: many
J: TRBJ2-1
V: TRBV9

DNA: TGTGCCAGCAGTTGGAGGGTCCGTAAAGCCGGGGAGCTGTTTTTT
CDR3: CASSWRVRKAGELFF
D: NA
length: 15
size: many
J: TRBJ2-2
V: TRBV6-6

DNA: TGCAGCGTTGACACAGGGGACTTC
CDR3: CSVDTGDF
D: TRBD1
length: 8
size: NA
J: TRBJ2-7
V: TRBV29-1

DNA: TGTGCCAGCAGTTACTCTTTCCGACACCCGAGCTCCTACAATGAGCAGTTCTTC
CDR3: CASSYSFRHPSSYNEQFF
D: NA
length: 18
size: many
J: TRBJ2-1
V: TRBV6-5

DNA: TGTGCCAGCAGCTTGTGGGCGGATGAGCAGTTCTTC
CDR3: CASSLWADEQFF
D: NA
length: 12
size: NA
J: TRBJ2-1
V: TRBV5-4